Shown below are 13 T cell receptor beta chains from a single sample sequenced in a study of vaccination effects on CD4 cells after COVID-19. The repertoire was sequenced with immunoSEQ multiplex PCR; TCRdb's copy has only in-frame clones and lacks some. The top ten clones hold approximately 10% of a sample with 20,000 to 25,000 clones, roughly two thirds of them seen once. Antigen-specific CD4+ T cells were expanded (with viral peptide pools) by the ViraFEST assay ahead of sequencing. Upon completion of about eleven days in culture, CD4+ T cells were isolated. Vaccinated participants had no history of SARS-CoV-2 infection and tested negative for nucleocapsid antibodies. Their cognate antigens are unknown. Here the sequenced sample was CD4+ T cells from PBMCs cultured with HCoV-NL63 spike peptides, taken before COVID-19 vaccination. The receptors here all came from a human donor who received a COVID-19 vaccine.

The gene calls are TRBV18 and TRBJ2-1; the match to TRBD2 covers 14 bases. The V gene end was trimmed by 2 bases and the J gene end by 7 bases; junction bases not matched to a gene: 10. Germline values: CDR1 KGHSH, CDR2 LQKENI. The CDR3 has 18 residues. CDR3 amino acids: CASSPRLTSGRVMNEQFF. The CDR3 bases are TGTGCCAGCTCACCAAGGTTGACTAGCGGGAGGGTGATGAATGAGCAGTTCTTC.

The chain combines TRBV10-3 with TRBJ2-7; 7 bases are shared with TRBD1. The CDR3 is 14 residues long. Germline V lookup: CDR1 ENHRY, CDR2 SYGVKD. V was clipped by 5 bases and J by 5 bases; unmatched bases: 9. Written as DNA, the CDR3 is TGTGCCATCAGTAAGACAGGGATGGTGGACGAGCAGTACTTC. This encodes CAISKTGMVDEQYF.

This clone came up once. The chain links TRBV6-1 to TRBJ1-2, with D possibly matching TRBD1 (6 bases). This CDR3 is built from 15 residues. V was trimmed by 3 bases and J by 3 bases, leaving 14 bases between them. Germline CDR1 is MNHNS and CDR2 is SASEGT. CDR3 amino acids: CASSEGGALDYGYTF. CDR3 DNA sequence: TGTGCCAGCAGTGAGGGGGGGGCGCTGGACTATGGCTACACCTTC.

This chain uses TRBV18 with TRBJ2-7; D is unclear. The CDR3 extends over 15 amino acids. Germline V CDR1 and CDR2: KGHSH, LQKENI. Deletions cut 0 bases from V and 1 base from J, with 10 bases between. In DNA form, the CDR3 reads TGTGCCAGCTCACCACCGCTCTTGACGTCCTACGAGCAGTACTTC. Its protein product is CASSPPLLTSYEQYF.

The chain links TRBV25-1 to TRBJ2-1; perhaps TRBD2 as D (6 bases). This CDR3 contains 18 residues. V was cut by 6 bases and J by 0 bases, with 21 bases left in between. Per the germline V gene, CDR1 is MGHDK and CDR2 is SYGVNS. CDR3 sequence: CASSELRDFLSSYNEQFF. As DNA, the CDR3 is TGTGCCAGCAGCGAACTCCGGGACTTTCTAAGCTCCTACAATGAGCAGTTCTTC.

This clone was found a few times. The V and J genes are TRBV27 and TRBJ1-4; no firm D call. This CDR3 is built from 12 residues. The V gene's germline CDR1 is MNHEY and CDR2 SMNVEV (reference sequence). With 6 bases removed from V and 8 bases from J, the gap between germline ends came to 10 bases. Written as DNA, the CDR3 is TGTGCCAGCAGCCCCAGAGGAGAAAAACTGTTTTTT. This translates into CASSPRGEKLFF.

The chain combines TRBV4-1 with TRBJ1-2; 10 bases are a match to TRBD1. The CDR3 sequence is 15 residues long. The trim removed 3 bases at V and 0 bases at J, leaving 1 base unmatched. CDR1 is MGHRA, CDR2 YSYEKL, per germline. CDR3 in amino acids: CASSQDRGTNYGYTF. Here the CDR3 DNA reads TGCGCCAGCAGCCAGGACAGGGGGACTAACTATGGCTACACCTTC.

The chain is built from TRBV6-5 and TRBJ2-5, with D maybe TRBD2 (7 bases). The ends were cut back, 11 bases at V and 1 base at J, with 14 bases in the middle. The CDR3 spans 13 residues. Germline CDR1 reads MNHEY; CDR2 reads SVGAGI. Here the CDR3 DNA reads TGTGCCTTCTCGCGGGGGCTCCAAGAGACCCAGTACTTC. Translating it yields CAFSRGLQETQYF.

The CDR3 DNA follows: TGTGCCAGCAGCTTTAACGGAGAGACCCAGTACTTC. Translation: CASSFNGETQYF. The chain couples TRBV11-2 to TRBJ2-5; no definite D call. The CDR3 loop spans 12 amino acids. V gave up 3 bases and J gave up 4 bases, with 6 bases separating them. CDR1 and CDR2 from the germline V gene are SGHAT and FQNNGV.

The V call is TRBV7-2, the J call TRBJ2-3, with 7 bases matching TRBD2. Trimming cost V 1 base and J 3 bases; bases outside gene matches: 7. Germline V gene data show CDR1 as SGHTA and CDR2 as FQGNSA. CDR3 length: 16 amino acids. The DNA for the CDR3 is TGTGCCAGCAGCTTAGTCGGCTGGGGAGGGACAGATACGCAGTATTTT. Residues: CASSLVGWGGTDTQYF.

The rearrangement uses TRBV19 and TRBJ1-2; no reliable D call. Trimming shortened V by 3 bases and J by 0 bases, and 11 bases separated the two germline ends. The CDR3 extends over 15 amino acids. From germline, CDR1 is LNHDA and CDR2 SQIVND (reference sequence). CDR3 in DNA: TGTGCCAGTAGTATTTGGGGAATCTCTAACTATGGCTACACCTTC. It translates to CASSIWGISNYGYTF.

The genes are TRBV19 and TRBJ2-1; 10 nucleotides match TRBD2. The CDR3 extends over 15 amino acids. Looked up from germline, CDR1 is LNHDA and CDR2 is SQIVND (reference sequence). The V and J ends lost 5 bases and 6 bases, in that order; junction bases with no gene match: 7. The DNA of the CDR3 is TGTGCCAGTAGTTCCCTAGCGGGAGTAAGCAATGAGCAGTTCTTC. It yields the protein CASSSLAGVSNEQFF. The entire variable domain, with the rest obtained from reference TRBV19 and TRBJ2-1, is as follows: DGGITQSPKYLFRKEGQNVTLSCEQNLNHDAMYWYRQDPGQGLRLIYYSQIVNDFQKGDIAEGYSVSREKKESFPLTVTSAQKNPTAFYLCASSSLAGVSNEQFFGPGTRLTVL.

This clone has just a few counts. The CDR3 sequence: CSVDQTGIGGYTF. The CDR3 DNA is TGCAGCGTTGATCAAACAGGGATCGGAGGCTACACCTTC. The gene calls are TRBV29-1 and TRBJ1-2, with D possibly TRBD1 on 6 matching bases. The CDR3 has 13 residues. Per germline, CDR1 SQVTM and CDR2 ANQGSEA. The V and J ends lost 3 bases and 8 bases respectively, with 16 bases between them. Filled out from reference TRBV29-1 and TRBJ1-2, the complete variable domain reads SAVISQKPSRDICQRGTSLTIQCQVDSQVTMMFWYRQQPGQSLTLIATANQGSEATYESGFVIDKFPISRPNLTFSTLTVSNMSPEDSSIYLCSVDQTGIGGYTFGSGTRLTVV.